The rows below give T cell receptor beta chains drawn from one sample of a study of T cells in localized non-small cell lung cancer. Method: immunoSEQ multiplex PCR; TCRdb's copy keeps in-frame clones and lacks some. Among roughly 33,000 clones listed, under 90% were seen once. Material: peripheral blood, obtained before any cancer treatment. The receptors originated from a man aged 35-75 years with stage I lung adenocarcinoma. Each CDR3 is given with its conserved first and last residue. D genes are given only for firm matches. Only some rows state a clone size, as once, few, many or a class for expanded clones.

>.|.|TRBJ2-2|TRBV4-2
CASSPDTGELFF
TGTGCCAGCAGCCCGGACACCGGGGAGCTGTTTTTT
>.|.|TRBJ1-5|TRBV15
CATGHSNQPQHF
TGTGCCACTGGACACAGCAATCAGCCCCAGCATTTT
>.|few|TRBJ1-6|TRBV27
CASKEAGDHSPLHF
TGTGCCAGCAAGGAAGCAGGGGACCATTCACCCCTCCACTTT
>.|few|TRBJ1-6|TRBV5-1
CASSRGPVTNSPLHF
TGCGCCAGCAGCCGTGGGCCAGTGACTAATTCACCCCTCCACTTT
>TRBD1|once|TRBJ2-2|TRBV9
CASSYGTDTTGELFF
TGTGCCAGCAGTTACGGGACAGACACAACCGGGGAGCTGTTTTTT
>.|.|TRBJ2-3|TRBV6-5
CASNSGATDTQYF
TGTGCCAGCAATTCGGGGGCGACAGATACGCAGTATTTT
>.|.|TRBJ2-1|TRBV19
CASSRGGGLYNEQFF
TGTGCCAGTAGTAGGGGCGGGGGCCTCTACAATGAGCAGTTCTTC
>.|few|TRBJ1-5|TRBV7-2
CASSLAGQPQHF
TGTGCCAGCAGCTTAGCTGGACAGCCCCAGCATTTT
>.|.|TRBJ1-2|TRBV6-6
CASSLGLSNYGYTF
TGTGCCAGCAGCCTTGGGTTAAGCAACTATGGCTACACCTTC
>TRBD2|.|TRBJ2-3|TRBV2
CASRTSGSDTDTQYF
TGTGCCAGCCGAACTAGCGGGTCAGACACAGATACGCAGTATTTT
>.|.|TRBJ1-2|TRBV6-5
CASSGRTGTF
TGTGCCAGCAGTGGTCGGACGGGTACCTTC
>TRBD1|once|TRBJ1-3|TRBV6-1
CASKAGGYGNTIYF
TGTGCCAGCAAGGCAGGGGGCTATGGAAACACCATATATTTT
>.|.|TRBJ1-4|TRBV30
CALAKKVGPNEKLFF
TGTGCCTTGGCGAAAAAAGTGGGGCCTAATGAAAAACTGTTTTTT
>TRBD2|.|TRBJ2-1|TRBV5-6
CASSPTPTSGGTDEQFF
TGTGCCAGCAGCCCGACGCCGACTAGCGGGGGTACTGATGAGCAGTTCTTC
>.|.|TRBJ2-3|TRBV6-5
CASSRGGAEDTQYF
TGTGCCAGCTCTCGTGGGGGGGCCGAAGATACGCAGTATTTT
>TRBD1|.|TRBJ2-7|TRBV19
CASSTNRQGTYEQYF
TGTGCCAGTAGTACAAACCGACAGGGGACCTACGAGCAGTACTTC
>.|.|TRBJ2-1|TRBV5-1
CASSPDYNEQFF
TGCGCCAGCAGCCCTGATTACAATGAGCAGTTCTTC
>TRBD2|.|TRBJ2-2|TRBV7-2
CASSPTSGNTGELFF
TGTGCCAGCAGCCCTACTAGCGGCAACACCGGGGAGCTGTTTTTT
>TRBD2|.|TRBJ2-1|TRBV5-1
CASSFGTSMDEQFF
TGCGCCAGCAGCTTTGGGACTAGCATGGATGAGCAGTTCTTC
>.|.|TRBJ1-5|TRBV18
CASSPGDNQPQHF
TGTGCCAGCTCACCAGGGGACAATCAGCCCCAGCATTTT
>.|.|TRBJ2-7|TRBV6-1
CASSSPFYEQYF
TGTGCCAGCAGCTCTCCCTTTTACGAGCAGTACTTC
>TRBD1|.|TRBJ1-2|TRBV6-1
CASSEMGGQGTNYGYTF
TGTGCCAGCAGTGAAATGGGGGGACAGGGAACTAACTATGGCTACACCTTC
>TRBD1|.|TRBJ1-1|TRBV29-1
CSTRQGANTEAFF
TGCAGCACGCGACAGGGGGCGAACACTGAAGCTTTCTTT
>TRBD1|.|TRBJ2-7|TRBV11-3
CASSPGQGVSYEQYF
TGTGCCAGCAGCCCCGGACAGGGGGTCTCCTACGAGCAGTACTTC
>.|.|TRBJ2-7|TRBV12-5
CASGLARPAGPVYEQYF
TGTGCTAGTGGTTTGGCCAGGCCCGCAGGGCCAGTCTACGAGCAGTACTTC
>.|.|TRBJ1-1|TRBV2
CASSEVTEAFF
TGTGCCAGCAGTGAAGTCACTGAAGCTTTCTTT
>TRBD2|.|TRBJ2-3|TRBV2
CASSEPASGGTDTQYF
TGTGCCAGCAGTGAACCGGCTAGCGGGGGGACAGATACGCAGTATTTT
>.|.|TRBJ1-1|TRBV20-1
CSWKREWAFF
TGCAGTTGGAAGAGGGAGTGGGCTTTCTTT
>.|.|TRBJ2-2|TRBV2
CASSVGNTGELFF
TGTGCCAGCAGTGTAGGGAACACCGGGGAGCTGTTTTTT
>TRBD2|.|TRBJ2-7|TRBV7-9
CASSPKVSGGNSYEQYF
TGTGCCAGCAGCCCCAAGGTGAGCGGGGGCAACTCCTACGAGCAGTACTTC
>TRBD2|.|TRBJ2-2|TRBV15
CATSRDRGLAGTSSTGELFF
TGTGCCACCAGCAGAGATCGTGGACTAGCGGGGACAAGTAGCACCGGGGAGCTGTTTTTT
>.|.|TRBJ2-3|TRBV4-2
CASSQDPKGSTDTQYF
TGTGCCAGCAGCCAAGACCCGAAGGGAAGCACAGATACGCAGTATTTT
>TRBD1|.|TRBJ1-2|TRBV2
CASSERTGAGYTF
TGTGCCAGCAGTGAGCGAACAGGGGCCGGCTACACCTTC
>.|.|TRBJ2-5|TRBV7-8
CASSLGSGRNQETQYF
TGTGCCAGCAGCTTAGGGTCGGGACGGAATCAAGAGACCCAGTACTTC
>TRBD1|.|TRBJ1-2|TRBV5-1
CASSLDREDRAPYGYTF
TGCGCCAGCAGCTTGGATCGGGAGGACAGGGCACCCTATGGCTACACCTTC
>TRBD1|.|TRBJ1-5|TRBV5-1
CASSLKTGTGGLFNNQPQHF
TGCGCCAGCAGCCTAAAAACCGGGACAGGGGGCCTGTTTAACAATCAGCCCCAGCATTTT
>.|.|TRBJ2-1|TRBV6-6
CASSPGGAVQFF
TGTGCCAGCAGTCCCGGCGGGGCAGTGCAGTTCTTC
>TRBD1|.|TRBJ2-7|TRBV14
CASSKGDRSSYEQYF
TGTGCCAGCAGTAAGGGGGACAGGAGCTCCTACGAGCAGTACTTC
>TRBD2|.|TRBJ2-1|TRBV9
CASSVGFTSGHNEQFF
TGTGCCAGCAGCGTAGGGTTTACTAGCGGCCACAATGAGCAGTTCTTC
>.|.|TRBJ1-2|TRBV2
CASSVDAPGAYGYTF
TGTGCCAGCAGTGTGGACGCCCCCGGGGCCTATGGCTACACCTTC
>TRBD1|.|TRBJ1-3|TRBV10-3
CAISRGQGFGNTIYF
TGTGCCATCAGCCGCGGACAGGGGTTTGGAAACACCATATATTTT
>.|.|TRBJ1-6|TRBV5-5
CASSLGSNNSPLHF
TGTGCCAGCAGCTTGGGATCTAATAATTCACCCCTCCACTTT
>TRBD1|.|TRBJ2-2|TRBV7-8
CASSLSRGLGTGELFF
TGTGCCAGCAGCTTAAGCAGGGGGCTTGGCACCGGGGAGCTGTTTTTT
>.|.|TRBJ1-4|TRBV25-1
CASSPGTRGKLFF
TGTGCCAGCAGCCCCGGGACAAGAGGAAAACTGTTTTTT
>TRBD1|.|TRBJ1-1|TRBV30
CAWSGAGTVNTEAFF
TGTGCCTGGAGTGGTGCCGGGACAGTGAACACTGAAGCTTTCTTT
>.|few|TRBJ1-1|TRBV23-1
CASSQSRIRLENTEAFF
TGCGCCAGCAGTCAATCGAGAATCAGGTTAGAGAACACTGAAGCTTTCTTT
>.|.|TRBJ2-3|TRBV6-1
CASSEGPLGTQYF
TGTGCCAGCAGTGAAGGACCCCTCGGTACGCAGTATTTT
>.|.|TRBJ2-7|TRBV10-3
CAIRRGSGTYEQYF
TGTGCCATCAGGAGGGGATCCGGAACCTACGAGCAGTACTTC
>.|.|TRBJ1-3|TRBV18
CASSPGMSSGNTIYF
TGTGCCAGCTCACCAGGCATGAGCTCTGGAAACACCATATATTTT
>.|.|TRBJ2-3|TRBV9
CASSPTGGQTDTQYF
TGTGCCAGCAGCCCGACCGGAGGGCAGACAGATACGCAGTATTTT
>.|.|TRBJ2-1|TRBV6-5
CASSVRGDEQFF
TGTGCCAGCAGTGTCAGGGGCGATGAGCAGTTCTTC
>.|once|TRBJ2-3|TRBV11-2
CASSLVVGDTQYF
TGTGCCAGCAGCTTAGTTGTCGGAGATACGCAGTATTTT
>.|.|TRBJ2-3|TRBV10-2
CASGATDTQYF
TGCGCCAGCGGGGCAACAGATACGCAGTATTTT
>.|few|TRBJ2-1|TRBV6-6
CASSYSEGGPQFF
TGTGCCAGCAGTTACTCAGAAGGGGGGCCCCAGTTCTTC
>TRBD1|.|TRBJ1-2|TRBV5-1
CASSLSRWDSSNYGYTF
TGCGCCAGCAGCTTGTCCCGTTGGGACAGTTCCAACTATGGCTACACCTTC